The 9 T cell receptor beta chains below all came from one sample that was sequenced in a study of control samples from healthy donors and cancer patients. Repertoires were generated with immunoSEQ multiplex PCR, while TCRdb's copy carries only in-frame clones and drops some. The data contain about 55,000 clones, around 90% of them singletons. The source material was blood. These receptors were taken from a man aged 50-59 years in good health.

As for this clone: At one end, the junction sequence differs from germline, possibly due to a read error. This same CDR3 is encoded by further DNA sequences in the sample. The J gene is TRBJ1-1, the V gene TRBV11-2, with unresolved D. Germline V gives CDR1 SGHAT, CDR2 FQNNGV. The length of the CDR3 is 13 residues. CDR3 in amino acids: CASSWTRNTEAFF. The CDR3 bases are TGCGCCAGCAGCTGGACCAGAAACACTGAAGCTTTCTTT.

This chain joins TRBV19 and TRBJ2-2; 12 bases line up with TRBD2. CDR1 and CDR2 from the germline V gene are LNHDA and SQIVND (reference sequence). The junction had 7 bases not matched to a gene; V was cut back by 5 bases and J by 0 bases. This CDR3 comprises 18 residues. The CDR3 region has the DNA TGTGCCAGTAGTCCCCTAGCGGGAGGGTTTTCGAACACCGGGGAGCTGTTTTTT. Protein product: CASSPLAGGFSNTGELFF. Complete variable domain (other parts from reference TRBV19 and TRBJ2-2): DGGITQSPKYLFRKEGQNVTLSCEQNLNHDAMYWYRQDPGQGLRLIYYSQIVNDFQKGDIAEGYSVSREKKESFPLTVTSAQKNPTAFYLCASSPLAGGFSNTGELFFGEGSRLTVL.

The J gene is TRBJ2-3, the V gene TRBV10-3; unclear D gene. The germline V and J ends were trimmed by 4 bases and 4 bases, with 6 bases remaining between them. The CDR3 has 12 amino acids. CDR1 and CDR2 (germline): ENHRY, SYGVKD. CDR3: CAISGPADTQYF. The CDR3 coding sequence is TGTGCCATCAGTGGTCCTGCAGATACGCAGTATTTT.

This clone appeared once. The chain has TRBV19 and TRBJ1-1; D is unresolved. V was pared by 7 bases and J by 1 base, with 10 bases between. The CDR3 is 13 amino acids. Per germline, CDR1 LNHDA and CDR2 SQIVND (reference sequence). CDR3 residues: CASTLRGNTEAFF. The CDR3 DNA sequence: TGTGCCAGTACCTTACGGGGGAACACTGAAGCTTTCTTT.

The V gene is TRBV15, the J gene TRBJ2-3; D ambiguous. Germline loops: CDR1 LNHNV, CDR2 YYDKDF (reference sequence). V was shortened by 2 bases and J by 0 bases, with 3 bases between the two germline ends. The CDR3 is 13 amino acids. CDR3 in amino acids: CATSRLSTDTQYF. The CDR3 nucleotides read TGTGCCACCAGCAGATTAAGCACAGATACGCAGTATTTT. The full variable domain, its missing parts supplied by reference TRBV15 and TRBJ2-3, is DAMVIQNPRYQVTQFGKPVTLSCSQTLNHNVMYWYQQKSSQAPKLLFHYYDKDFNNEADTPDNFQSRRPNTSFCFLDIRSPGLGDTAMYLCATSRLSTDTQYFGPGTRLTVL.

The chain recombines TRBV2 with TRBJ1-6; no firm D call. From germline, CDR1 is SNHLY and CDR2 FYNNEI. V lost 3 bases and J 0 bases, leaving 6 bases between the germline ends. CDR3 length: 15 amino acids. This chain's CDR3 is CASSERSSYNSPLHF. The DNA of the CDR3 is TGTGCCAGCAGTGAGCGGAGCTCCTATAATTCACCCCTCCACTTT.

The chain links TRBV18 to TRBJ1-1; D is possibly TRBD1 (5 bases). Germline CDR1 is KGHSH and CDR2 is LQKENI. The CDR3 has 15 amino acids. V was pared by 2 bases and J by 5 bases, with 15 bases between. CDR3 bases: TGTGCCAGCTCACCAACACAACAGGAGGGGACTGAAGCTTTCTTT. Protein sequence: CASSPTQQEGTEAFF.

The chain combines TRBV5-8 with TRBJ1-3, with D uncertain. V lost 4 bases and J 0 bases, leaving 5 bases between the germline ends. This CDR3 contains 13 residues. Looked up from germline, CDR1 is SGHTS and CDR2 is YDEGEE. CDR3 coding DNA: TGTGCCAGCAGCGCGTTCTCTGGAAACACCATATATTTT. The encoded protein is CASSAFSGNTIYF.

This clone was observed once. The V gene is TRBV30, the J gene TRBJ1-3; D gene uncertain. Germline V gene lookup returns CDR1 GTSNPN and CDR2 SVGIG (reference sequence). V lost 1 base and J lost 0, with 4 bases in between. The CDR3 length is 13 residues. The CDR3 region is CAWSASSGNTIYF. In DNA form, the CDR3 reads TGTGCCTGGAGTGCGAGCTCTGGAAACACCATATATTTT.